These 24 T cell receptor beta chains share one sample of origin, sequenced in a study of graft-versus-host responses after intestinal transplantation. The assay was immunoSEQ multiplex PCR, and TCRdb's table has in-frame clones only and misses some. The top ten hold roughly 0.24% of the sample, which has some 120,000 clones, approximately 94% seen once. These receptors have no known antigen. The sequenced sample was unstimulated CD4+ T cells sorted from spleen or lymph node cells, obtained before transplant. These receptors originate from a human donor who was the organ donor for an intestinal transplant.

The J gene is TRBJ2-3, the V gene TRBV11-2, with D maybe TRBD2 (5 bases). The CDR3 length is 16 residues. Trimming stripped 1 base from V and 2 bases from J, with 13 bases between. The germline CDR1 and CDR2 sequences are SGHAT and FQNNGV. CDR3 residues: CASSLGASRDTDTQYF. The CDR3 DNA follows: TGTGCCAGCAGCTTAGGGGCTAGCAGAGACACAGATACGCAGTATTTT.

This clone was picked up one time. The chain recombines TRBV30 with TRBJ2-1; 11 bases agree with TRBD2. Trimming cost V 3 bases and J 8 bases; bases outside gene matches: 12. The germline V gene has CDR1 GTSNPN and CDR2 SVGIG (reference sequence). The length of the CDR3 is 16 residues. The CDR3 is CAWRGTIAGGLDEQFF. The CDR3, as DNA: TGTGCCTGGAGGGGGACCATAGCGGGAGGGTTGGATGAGCAGTTCTTC.

The CDR3 nucleotides are TGTGCCAGCCGATACGGGGAGTTGGGCGGTGAGACCCAGTACTTC. This gives the protein CASRYGELGGETQYF. The rearrangement uses TRBV2 and TRBJ2-5; D possibly corresponds to TRBD2 (5 bases). Trimming stripped 8 bases from V and 5 bases from J, with 21 bases between. This CDR3 is 15 amino acids long. Germline V CDR1 and CDR2: SNHLY, FYNNEI.

The chain has TRBV5-6 and TRBJ2-5, with a weak D call TRBD1 (5 bases). V gave up 1 base and J gave up 4 bases, with 14 bases separating them. Germline CDR1 SGHDT, CDR2 YYEEEE. This CDR3 has 15 residues. This CDR3 reads CASSLLARVTETQYF. CDR3 DNA sequence: TGTGCCAGCAGCTTGTTAGCCAGGGTCACAGAGACCCAGTACTTC.

There are a few counts of this clone. This chain uses TRBV7-2 with TRBJ2-7; TRBD1 agrees at 12 bases. The CDR3 extends over 14 amino acids. Trimming cost V 8 bases and J 4 bases; bases outside gene matches: 6. CDR1 SGHTA and CDR2 FQGNSA come from the germline V gene. The CDR3 nucleotides are TGTGCCAGCGGGACAGGGGGCGCAGGTTACGAGCAGTACTTC. Protein product: CASGTGGAGYEQYF.

The V and J genes are TRBV7-2 and TRBJ2-3; D remains unclear. V was cut by 5 bases and J by 1 base, with 13 bases left in between. Germline CDR1 and CDR2: SGHTA and FQGNSA. The CDR3 extends over 15 amino acids. The DNA of the CDR3 is TGTGCCAGCAGCCCCACCGGGTTACGCACAGATACGCAGTATTTT. Amino acid sequence: CASSPTGLRTDTQYF. Filled out from reference TRBV7-2 and TRBJ2-3, the complete variable domain reads GAGVSQSPSNKVTEKGKDVELRCDPISGHTALYWYRQSLGQGLEFLIYFQGNSAPDKSGLPSDRFSAERTGGSVSTLTIQRTQQEDSAVYLCASSPTGLRTDTQYFGPGTRLTVL.

The chain recombines TRBV5-4 with TRBJ2-2; D uncertain. V shed 1 base and J shed 1 base, with 11 bases lying between them. The CDR3 is 16 amino acids. The V gene's germline CDR1 is SGHNT and CDR2 YYREEE (reference sequence). CDR3 region: CASSLKGPMNTGELFF. In nucleotides, the CDR3 is TGTGCCAGCAGCTTGAAAGGACCGATGAACACCGGGGAGCTGTTTTTT.

The chain employs TRBV6-5 and TRBJ2-1; the D is unclear. This CDR3 has 14 amino acids. Germline CDR1 reads MNHEY; CDR2 reads SVGAGI. V was pared by 5 bases and J by 1 base, with 9 bases between. The CDR3 DNA follows: TGTGCCAGCAGTGAAGGTGGGTCCTACAATGAGCAGTTCTTC. Translation gives CASSEGGSYNEQFF.

Here the CDR3 DNA reads TGTGCCAGCAGCTTTGTGGGAAGCTCCTACGAGCAGTACTTC. Translation gives CASSFVGSSYEQYF. V and J are TRBV7-9 and TRBJ2-7; D is uncertain. The CDR3 spans 14 residues. V was clipped by 3 bases and J by 0 bases, with 9 bases between them. Germline loops: CDR1 SEHNR, CDR2 FQNEAQ (reference sequence). The full variable domain, rest sourced from reference TRBV7-9 and TRBJ2-7, is DTGVSQNPRHKITKRGQNVTFRCDPISEHNRLYWYRQTLGQGPEFLTYFQNEAQLEKSRLLSDRFSAERPKGSFSTLEIQRTEQGDSAMYLCASSFVGSSYEQYFGPGTRLTVT.

This clone is a singleton in its sample. The chain is built from TRBV5-6 and TRBJ2-7, with D hard to call. The V and J ends lost 4 bases and 1 base respectively, with 21 bases between them. The CDR3 sequence is 17 residues long. Germline CDR1 SGHDT, CDR2 YYEEEE. CDR3 residues: CASSLTGRNWGSYEQYF. CDR3 bases: TGTGCCAGCAGCCTAACTGGACGGAACTGGGGATCCTACGAGCAGTACTTC.

The chain recombines TRBV18 with TRBJ2-3; D is perhaps TRBD1 (6 bases). This CDR3 has 14 amino acids. Trimming shortened V by 2 bases and J by 1 base, and 7 bases separated the two germline ends. CDR1 KGHSH and CDR2 LQKENI come from the germline V gene. Here the CDR3 DNA reads TGTGCCAGCTCACCAAACAGGGGCACAGATACGCAGTATTTT. Encoded protein: CASSPNRGTDTQYF.

The chain uses TRBV6-1 and TRBJ1-3, with D unresolved. With 3 bases removed from V and 0 bases from J, the gap between germline ends came to 15 bases. Germline CDR1 MNHNS, CDR2 SASEGT. This CDR3 is built from 17 residues. CDR3: CASSDIRVPTSGNTIYF. Written as DNA, the CDR3 is TGTGCCAGCAGTGATATACGGGTCCCTACCTCTGGAAACACCATATATTTT.

This clone was recorded a few times. The DNA for the CDR3 is TGTGCCAGCAGTCCAACAGGGAATCAGCCCCAGCATTTT. Encoded protein: CASSPTGNQPQHF. The chain combines TRBV27 with TRBJ1-5; D is possibly TRBD1 (6 bases). This CDR3 is 13 amino acids long. CDR1 is MNHEY, CDR2 SMNVEV, per germline (reference sequence). The V end was cut by 5 bases, the J end by 4 bases, with 9 bases between.

The chain recombines TRBV30 with TRBJ2-1; no definite D call. This CDR3 is built from 11 residues. Trimming took 3 bases from V and 12 from J, leaving 12 bases between them. The germline V gene encodes CDR1 GTSNPN and CDR2 SVGIG (reference sequence). CDR3 amino acids: CAWRFSMGQFF. In DNA form, the CDR3 reads TGTGCCTGGAGGTTCTCTATGGGGCAGTTCTTC.

The chain employs TRBV19 and TRBJ2-2, with D maybe TRBD2 (5 bases). This CDR3 region has 14 residues. Trimming cost V 2 bases and J 12 bases, with 16 bases left between them. CDR1 and CDR2 from the germline V gene are LNHDA and SQIVND (reference sequence). CDR3 loop: CASSILDRGVKLFF. In DNA form, the CDR3 reads TGTGCCAGTAGTATACTCGATCGGGGTGTTAAGCTGTTTTTT.

The CDR3: CASSLISGNTEAFF. For the CDR3, the DNA is TGTGCCAGCAGCTTAATCTCAGGGAACACTGAAGCTTTCTTT. The chain links TRBV11-2 to TRBJ1-1; D is unresolved. The CDR3 runs to 14 residues. Germline V CDR1 and CDR2: SGHAT, FQNNGV. V was trimmed by 2 bases and J by 1 base, leaving 8 bases between them.

The rearrangement uses TRBV18 and TRBJ2-3; no clear D gene. V was cut by 10 bases and J by 2 bases, with 7 bases left in between. Germline CDR1 reads KGHSH; CDR2 reads LQKENI. The CDR3 runs 11 residues. The DNA for the CDR3 is TGTGCCACACAGACCACAGATACGCAGTATTTT. Protein product: CATQTTDTQYF.

V is TRBV4-2 and J is TRBJ2-5; 7 bases fit TRBD2. Germline V gene data show CDR1 as LGHNA and CDR2 as YNFKEQ. The length of the CDR3 is 17 residues. The V segment lost 4 bases and the J segment 0 bases; nucleotides outside the gene matches: 11. In DNA, the CDR3 is TGTGCCAGCAGCCTTAAAAGGGAGGGCCTAAACCAAGAGACCCAGTACTTC. Protein sequence: CASSLKREGLNQETQYF.

This clone has only one observation. The V call is TRBV7-8, the J call TRBJ2-7; D is uncertain. This CDR3 is 15 amino acids long. Germline values: CDR1 SGHVS, CDR2 FQNEAQ. V was cut by 1 base and J by 2 bases, with 12 bases left in between. This CDR3 reads CASSLGFALPYEQYF. In nucleotides, the CDR3 is TGTGCCAGCAGCTTAGGATTCGCACTTCCCTACGAGCAGTACTTC.

V gene TRBV7-3 combines with J gene TRBJ1-1; a possible D gene is TRBD1 (5 bases). This CDR3 has 15 residues. Germline V lookup: CDR1 SGHTA, CDR2 FQGTGA. The V gene lost 4 bases and the J gene lost 4 bases, with 16 bases spanning the gap. CDR3 protein: CASSWALGLTTEAFF. For the CDR3, the DNA is TGTGCCAGCAGCTGGGCTCTGGGACTTACCACTGAAGCTTTCTTT. Filled out from reference TRBV7-3 and TRBJ1-1, the complete variable domain reads GAGVSQTPSNKVTEKGKYVELRCDPISGHTALYWYRQSLGQGPEFLIYFQGTGAADDSGLPNDRFFAVRPEGSVSTLKIQRTERGDSAVYLCASSWALGLTTEAFFGQGTRLTVV.

The J gene is TRBJ1-1, the V gene TRBV6-1; D gene unclear. The length of the CDR3 is 14 residues. Germline CDR1 reads MNHNS; CDR2 reads SASEGT. Between the trimmed V and J ends, which lost 2 bases and 5 bases, there was a span of 12 bases. The CDR3 DNA reads as TGTGCCAGCAGTGAATCCGGGCGGGGAACTGAAGCTTTCTTT. Protein product: CASSESGRGTEAFF.

V usage is TRBV7-8 and J usage is TRBJ2-3; no clear D. The germline gives CDR1 SGHVS, CDR2 FQNEAQ. V was pared by 6 bases and J by 5 bases, with 12 bases between. This CDR3 region has 13 residues. CDR3 protein: CASRDPYRDTQYF. CDR3 nucleotide sequence: TGTGCCAGCAGGGACCCCTATAGAGATACGCAGTATTTT.

The chain has TRBV28 and TRBJ2-7; a weak D match, TRBD2 (5 bases). The V gene lost 6 bases and the J gene lost 7 bases, with 10 bases spanning the gap. This CDR3 has 11 amino acids. CDR1 and CDR2 from the germline V gene are MDHEN and SYDVKM. CDR3 sequence (DNA): TGTGCCAGCAGGGATCGGGAAGAGCAGTACTTC. As protein: CASRDREEQYF.

The chain has TRBV6-5 and TRBJ1-2; TRBD1 matches at 7 bases. The CDR3 totals 15 residues. The J segment lost 2 bases and the V segment lost 0 bases, leaving 3 bases of the junction unmatched. Germline loops: CDR1 MNHEY, CDR2 SVGAGI. The CDR3 reads CASSYSRTGNYGYTF. As DNA, the CDR3 is TGTGCCAGCAGTTACTCGCGGACAGGAAACTATGGCTACACCTTC.